This TCR beta chain was obtained from a study of blood T cell repertoires in COVID-19. Assay: immunoSEQ multiplex PCR; the TCRdb copy retains only in-frame clones and omits some. The repertoire includes tens of thousands of clones, roughly 70% of them detected once, and approximately 62% sits in the top ten. The CDR3 runs to 14 residues. The gene calls are TRBV21-1 and TRBJ2-7; the D segment call TRBD2 is taken from the table without a DNA check. TRBV21-1 is recorded as a pseudogene. Specimen: peripheral blood. This receptor was taken from an elderly man with acute or convalescent COVID-19. The CDR3 nucleotides read TGTGCCAGTATACCAGCGGGGACGCCCTACGAGCAGTACTTC. Translation: CASIPAGTPYEQYF.